This T cell receptor (beta chain) was documented in a study of shared T cell receptors in the human thymus. Trimming removed 6 bases from V and 3 bases from J, with 14 bases in between. This CDR3 contains 14 residues. CDR1 is SNHLY and CDR2 is FYNNEI in the germline V gene. This clone was detected once. Clones were read by immunoSEQ multiplex PCR, and TCRdb kept only the in-frame ones, dropping some. The sample has 640,000 or so clones; about 87% are singletons. The data also belong to a second study, concerning human thymus T cells. That report notes: Resections that were taken during corrective heart surgery supplied the thymus tissue.

The J gene is TRBJ1-1, the V gene TRBV2; a possible D gene is TRBD1 (6 bases). The sequenced sample was thymocytes. The receptor's source is a boy in the first two years of life with a congenital heart defect. For the CDR3, the DNA is TGTGCCAGCAGACTTAACAGGGCGGACACTGAAGCTTTCTTT. It encodes CASRLNRADTEAFF.